This TCR beta chain was recorded in a study of cytomegalovirus exposure and HLA in healthy donors (dated by TCRdb to about 2017). About the study as a whole: In an earlier analysis of 587 of the donors, 276 Gb of sequence data and approximately 100 million unique TCR beta sequences from 180 million or so T cells were reported. A later genetic analysis took genome-wide SNP genotypes for about three fifths of the 666 donors and used that subset as a discovery cohort. In an earlier analysis of 500 to 650 of the donors, high-throughput TCR beta sequencing was used to judge whether each TCR beta V gene segment behaved as functional or pseudogenic. About five DR-DQ haplotypes were treated as single units for association and clustering because of strong linkage in the cohort. The number of donors typed differed by locus, with roughly 620-630 for A, B, C, DRB1 and DQB1, roughly 520 for DQA1, 600 to 610 for DPA1, and around 430 for DPB1. Class I and class II HLA loci were covered by the typing at four-digit resolution. Among the roughly 370 genotyped donors, about 85% belonged to the genetic ancestry cluster associated with self-reported Caucasian donors. The study was designed to test whether signatures of past pathogen exposure could be identified by cataloging public T cell receptors. Across approximately 420 genotyped donors of the cohort, an average of roughly 230,000 unique TCR beta nucleotide sequences per donor were sequenced, and approximately 17% of those sequences were non-productive. An early release that covered several hundred HLA-typed donors contained approximately 290 gigabases of sequencing data and 85 million to 100 million unique TCR sequences. The study used immunosequencing to profile the T cell repertoires of several hundred subjects and linked those repertoires to cytomegalovirus serostatus. Rather than drawing on any new phenotypic data, the later analysis identified candidate immune exposures from TCR beta sequences and the way those sequences occurred across donors. Along with the approximately 700-subject first cohort, a separate validation cohort of some 130 different subjects was used. All discovery cohort repertoires had been generated using a single sequencing platform. A later analysis re-examined previously published TCR beta repertoires from more than 650 donors and added high-resolution HLA genotyping to investigate patterns of TCR occurrence. The study combined high-throughput TCR immunosequencing, statistical association of individual TCRs with disease status, and machine learning to predict cytomegalovirus infection status. Donor age, sex, ethnicity and CMV serostatus were collected together with the repertoire data.

CDR1 and CDR2, looked up from the germline V gene (reference sequence), are LNHDA and SQIVND. V trim: 1 base; J trim: 8 bases; unmatched bases: 8. Spanning cysteine to phenylalanine, the CDR3 consists of 15 amino acids. Only the CDR3 DNA is retained, 45 bases long and in frame from the first base. Concerning this clone: Its target antigen remains unknown. The sample holds no much larger clone one base away, and base qualities are not on file.

The cohort was made up of about 670 healthy bone marrow donors. At the time of sampling, every cohort member was nominally healthy, though immune exposures that went unrecorded were likely present. The donor was CMV seronegative and was included in the group of about 400 seronegative cohort members. Each donor provided a peripheral blood sample, and peripheral blood mononuclear cells were used for TCR beta sequencing. The Qiagen DNeasy Blood Extraction Kit was used to extract genomic DNA from the blood cell samples. Receptor amplification or capture employed the immunoSEQ multiplex PCR assay. For the multiplex PCR, a mixture combining 60 forward primers for TCR Vbeta segments and 13 reverse primers for TCR Jbeta segments was used. The CDR3 region of rearranged TCR beta genes was amplified from genomic DNA with a multiplex PCR assay. On the Illumina HiSeq System, the amplified TCR beta libraries were sequenced as 87-base-pair reads. In the source study's methods: A later analysis counted tens of millions of unique TCR beta chains across the roughly 700 repertoires, and roughly 11 million of these chains were shared by at least two donors. Raw reads were error-corrected and collapsed into unique sequences by a nearest-neighbor algorithm in which closely related sequences were merged to remove PCR and sequencing errors. CDR3 sequences were aligned to IMGT reference sequences to assign V, D and J gene segments. For a sequence to be retained, at least a six-nucleotide match to both a V gene segment and a J gene segment was required. A rearrangement counted as productive if the CDR3 had no stop codons and remained in frame with V and J, and every other rearrangement counted as non-productive. CDR3 was defined according to IMGT convention as the region running from the second conserved V-encoded cysteine to the conserved J-encoded phenylalanine. The earlier analysis of about 620 of the donors excluded sequences that lacked an unambiguous match to a single V gene segment. An earlier analysis of a few hundred of the donors classified V segments as functional when productive rearrangements were above 56.7% and as segregating when the standard deviation between donors was above 5%. A statistical classification framework was built for diagnosing cytomegalovirus status from the catalog of TCR beta chain sequences. A later analysis assigned V and J genes by comparing TCR nucleotide sequences with IMGT/GENE-DB human TR gene sequences. A later analysis assigned CDR3 sequences and most-parsimonious VDJ recombination scenarios with the TCRdist pipeline. In a later analysis, each TCR beta chain was defined by its CDR3 amino acid sequence together with its V-gene family, and reads without a unique V-gene family were excluded. As a way to deal with suspected cross-contamination and a sequencing artifact, a later analysis dropped roughly 600 nucleotide sequences that were highly shared and had low generation probability. For each public chain, a later analysis derived a clonal expansion index from normalized ranks of inferred template counts within each repertoire. A later analysis computed generation probabilities with a VDJ recombination model fitted to out-of-frame rearrangements, and checked the results against IGoR. A later analysis scored TCR-TCR, TCR-HLA and TCR-CMV co-occurrence with hypergeometric tests, applying a repertoire-size bias correction to TCR pairs. To estimate false discovery rates, a later analysis permuted the HLA or CMV assignments 20 times. In a later analysis, co-occurring TCRs were grouped with DBSCAN, and TCRdist sequence similarity was added when clustering was performed within HLA-allele-positive subsets. Co-occurrence clustering excluded repertoires with fewer than 30,000 or more than 120,000 public chains, plus five with anomalous nucleotide sharing. As stored in TCRdb, this immuneACCESS dataset retains in-frame rearrangements with V and J assigned. A fraction of the clones does not appear; measured against another copy, unresolved V genes explain less than half of the discrepancy, and the remainder lacks a known reason. Clone size and the V and J calls come from that table; the DNA yielded D and trimming. The sample data list fewer than 250,000 clones, and approximately 82% of these were observed just once. 0.55% to 0.75% of the sample rests with the top ten.

General study outcomes and caveats: An association between a missense DCLRE1C variant and V-gene and J-gene trimming of TCR beta chains was found in a later genetic analysis and replicated in an independent cohort. A later analysis found that TCR association rates varied across HLA loci, with DRB1 alleles showing the most associated TCRs and HLA-C alleles the fewest. Most CMV-associated TCR beta chains appeared to be HLA-restricted in a later analysis, and the HLA associations seemed to be driven largely by CMV exposure. In the study, 150 to 200 TCR beta chains were listed as associated with cytomegalovirus. It was suggested by the authors that the approach could potentially be generalized to other disease states and immunological phenotypes. A further reported finding was that TCR beta sequences accurately predicted the HLA-A and HLA-B alleles for most subjects in the first cohort. Immune exposure information for the cohort was limited to CMV serostatus. The classifier was reported to diagnose cytomegalovirus status with high specificity and sensitivity in both the original and validation cohorts. Because HLA typing was unavailable for some donors at each locus, only the typed subset was used in association tests. Specific HLA alleles were associated with around 18,000 TCR beta sequences at a false discovery rate of 0.05 in a later analysis. This cohort had only TCR beta chains sequenced, and the lack of alpha or paired-chain data limited which features could be detected. Correlated functional status among segregating V segments might reflect linkage disequilibrium, but an unknown experimental factor could not be ruled out. Most TCR sequences were observed very rarely across donors, whereas some public TCRs were present in many individuals. The 87-base-pair reads could not distinguish some IMGT-functional V segments, including TRBV6-2 and TRBV6-3, so those segments were excluded. Compared with the roughly 700-donor mean, donors in an Asian-associated ancestry cluster had fewer N-insertions in productive TCRs, according to a later genetic analysis. An earlier analysis of around 500 of the donors showed that most TCR beta V segments appeared in productive rearrangements either about 90% or about 30% of the time, which broadly matched IMGT annotations. A later analysis reported that several top co-occurrence clusters appeared linked to parvovirus B19, influenza, CMV and Epstein-Barr virus. In vitro tests confirmed that a few of the cytomegalovirus-associated TCR beta chains recognize cytomegalovirus antigens. The sequencing pipeline was judged likely to have produced a cluster of highly shared sequence variants as a technical artifact. Assigning TCR associations to individual alleles was difficult when HLA alleles, especially DR and DQ, strongly co-occurred. Around 16 rarely observed V segments, including chromosome 9 orphons, were excluded from the earlier analysis of several hundred of the donors because counts were too low. In a later analysis, HLA-associated TCR beta chains showed more clonal expansion and lower generation probabilities than non-associated chains that were equally common. Roughly uniform sequencing depth across donors was assumed in presence/absence analyses, although this assumption may not hold.

Recombination joined TRBV19 with TRBJ1-2; TRBD1 fits 9 bases in the junction. This TCR was recovered from a man between 18 and 35 years old in good health and CMV-seronegative. The sequencing input was PBMCs. The DNA sequence is as follows: TGTGCCAGTAGTATAGTGGGGACAGGGATCCGGGGCTACACCTTC. This encodes CASSIVGTGIRGYTF.